This T cell receptor (beta chain) was retrieved from a study of blood T cell repertoires in COVID-19. Study details: T cells, B-cell-depleted T cells, or PBMCs provided the cDNA or gDNA that served as material.

The V end was cut by 2 bases, the J end by 0 bases, with 7 bases between. Germline assignment: CDR1 MNHEY and CDR2 SMNVEV (reference sequence). This CDR3 is 14 amino acids long. The repertoire was sequenced with immunoSEQ multiplex PCR; TCRdb's copy has only in-frame clones and lacks some. The data hold roughly 430,000 clones, with 70% to 90% observed a single time. This rearrangement joins TRBV27 to TRBJ1-1; no clear D gene. This clonotype was obtained from a woman in her thirties or forties with acute COVID-19. Sequenced: PBMCs or T cells enriched from blood (not recorded which). The DNA for the CDR3 is TGTGCCAGCAGTTTACGGGGAGTGAACACTGAAGCTTTCTTT. It codes for CASSLRGVNTEAFF.